This TCR beta chain is drawn from a study of blood T cell repertoires in COVID-19. Whole-study context: The study drew acute and convalescent COVID-19 samples from the United States, Italy and Spain.

Self-reported history from a screening survey and questionnaire set each donor's cohort. Trimming took off 10 bases at V and 4 bases at J, with 25 bases between the two ends. Looked up from germline, CDR1 is MDHEN and CDR2 is SYDVKM. The CDR3 has 16 amino acids. This table comes from immunoSEQ multiplex PCR, and its TCRdb copy is limited to in-frame clones, with some not included. This sample has fewer than 250,000 clones, with approximately 90% found just once. The genes are TRBV28 and TRBJ1-2, with D perhaps TRBD1 (6 bases). The TCR comes from a woman in her twenties or thirties with acute COVID-19. The sample comprised PBMCs or T cells enriched from blood (not recorded which). The CDR3 nucleotides are TGTGCCACCAAGAAAATCCGGGACAACCCTGGCTATGGCTACACCTTC. This gives the protein CATKKIRDNPGYGYTF.